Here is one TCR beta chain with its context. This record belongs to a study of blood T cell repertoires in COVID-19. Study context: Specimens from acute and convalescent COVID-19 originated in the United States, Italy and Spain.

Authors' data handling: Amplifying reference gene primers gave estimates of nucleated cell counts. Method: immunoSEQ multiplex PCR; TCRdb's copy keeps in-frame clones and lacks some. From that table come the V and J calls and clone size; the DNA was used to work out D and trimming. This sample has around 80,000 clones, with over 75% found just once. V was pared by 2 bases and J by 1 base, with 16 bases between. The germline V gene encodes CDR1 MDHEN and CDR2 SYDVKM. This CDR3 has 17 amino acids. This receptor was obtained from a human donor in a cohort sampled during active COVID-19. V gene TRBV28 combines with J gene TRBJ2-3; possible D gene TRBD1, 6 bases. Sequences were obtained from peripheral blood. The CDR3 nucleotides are TGTGCCAGCAGTTTAGCGCTATCCGGGACACGCACAGATACGCAGTATTTT. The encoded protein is CASSLALSGTRTDTQYF.